Listed here are 8 T cell receptor beta chains from one sample, sequenced in a study of T cell responses to AZD1222 COVID-19 vaccine. The data were produced by immunoSEQ multiplex PCR, yet TCRdb's version contains in-frame clones alone and is incomplete. This sample has 120,000 or so clones, with 90% found just once. Here the sequenced sample was peripheral blood, taken on day 0 of AZD1222 vaccination. These TCRs come from an adult in good health.

This clone was observed a handful of times. The chain combines TRBV7-2 with TRBJ2-7; weak D call: TRBD2 (5 bases). The V end was cut by 5 bases, the J end by 4 bases, with 18 bases between. CDR1 is SGHTA and CDR2 is FQGNSA in the germline V gene. The CDR3 is 15 residues long. CDR3 nucleotides: TGTGCCAGCAGCCCTGTGGGAGTACAGTATTACGAGCAGTACTTC. It translates to CASSPVGVQYYEQYF.

The rearrangement uses TRBV5-6 and TRBJ1-2; possible D gene TRBD1, 5 bases. The CDR3 sequence is 17 residues long. Germline V CDR1 and CDR2: SGHDT, YYEEEE. V was clipped by 5 bases and J by 0 bases, with 20 bases between them. DNA of the CDR3: TGTGCCAGCAGGCCTGGGGGGGGGACGACCCCTAACTATGGCTACACCTTC. Protein product: CASRPGGGTTPNYGYTF.

Here the CDR3 DNA reads TGTGCCAGCAGTTTAATAACAGGGGAGCTGTTTTTT. Amino acid sequence: CASSLITGELFF. The rearrangement links TRBV28 to TRBJ2-2; D ambiguous. Trimming shortened V by 2 bases and J by 8 bases, and 6 bases separated the two germline ends. The CDR3 sequence is 12 residues long. The germline V gene encodes CDR1 MDHEN and CDR2 SYDVKM.

V and J are TRBV19 and TRBJ1-5; no clear D. The CDR3 consists of 14 residues. CDR1 is LNHDA and CDR2 is SQIVND in the germline V gene (reference sequence). V was shortened by 5 bases and J by 5 bases, with 13 bases between the two germline ends. The CDR3, as DNA: TGTGCCAGTAGTTCCGAGCTGGGGTATCAGCCCCAGCATTTT. Its translation is CASSSELGYQPQHF.

Notes on this clone: The same CDR3 arises from other DNA sequences in this sample as well. The rearrangement joins TRBV27 to TRBJ2-7; 9 bases agree with TRBD1. The germline V gene has CDR1 MNHEY and CDR2 SMNVEV (reference sequence). Trimming took 3 bases from V and 2 from J; bases not matched to a gene: 2. The CDR3 has 14 residues. This chain's CDR3 is CASSFGQGPYEQYF. The CDR3 DNA reads as TGTGCCAGCAGTTTTGGACAGGGGCCCTACGAGCAGTACTTC.

This chain connects TRBV30 to TRBJ2-1, with a tentative D call TRBD2 (6 bases). The V gene lost 5 bases and the J gene lost 8 bases, with 10 bases spanning the gap. This CDR3 is built from 11 residues. Germline V gene data show CDR1 as GTSNPN and CDR2 as SVGIG (reference sequence). This CDR3 is CAWVGLDEQFF. In DNA, the CDR3 is TGTGCCTGGGTGGGACTGGATGAGCAGTTCTTC.

The chain joins TRBV30 to TRBJ1-1, with a tentative D call TRBD1 (6 bases). Germline V gene data show CDR1 as GTSNPN and CDR2 as SVGIG (reference sequence). Trimming took 3 bases from V and 4 from J, leaving 21 bases between them. This CDR3 is 16 amino acids long. Here the CDR3 reads CAWSPAVGGAGTEAFF. The CDR3, as DNA: TGTGCCTGGAGCCCGGCGGTGGGGGGGGCAGGCACTGAAGCTTTCTTT.

This clone was seen a few times. V and J are TRBV2 and TRBJ1-5; D call uncertain. The length of the CDR3 is 15 residues. The V gene's germline CDR1 is SNHLY and CDR2 FYNNEI. Trimming cost V 6 bases and J 7 bases, with 19 bases left between them. The CDR3 region has the DNA TGTGCCAGCAGCGACGGACGGGGTAGGTGGCAGCCCCAGCATTTT. This codes for CASSDGRGRWQPQHF.